The 8 T cell receptor beta chains presented below share a single source sample, sequenced in a study of blood T cell repertoires in COVID-19. Repertoires were generated with immunoSEQ multiplex PCR, while TCRdb's copy carries only in-frame clones and drops some. The repertoire holds 300,000 or so clones, with just over 85% as singletons. The sequencing input was PBMCs or T cells enriched from blood (not recorded which). The receptors here all came from a woman under 30 who had recovered from COVID-19.

The rearrangement uses TRBV10-1 and TRBJ2-7, with 7 bases identical to TRBD1. V lost 2 bases, J lost 7 bases, and 8 bases stayed unmatched. The CDR3 runs to 14 residues. Per germline, CDR1 WNHNN and CDR2 SYGVQD (reference sequence). In DNA, the CDR3 is TGCGCCAGCAGTGAGACAGGGGTACTGGAGGAGCAGTACTTC. This translates into CASSETGVLEEQYF.

This clone is a singleton in its sample. The chain uses TRBV28 and TRBJ1-6; D unclear. Deletions cut 6 bases from V and 11 bases from J, with 17 bases between. The CDR3 runs to 14 residues. Germline V lookup: CDR1 MDHEN, CDR2 SYDVKM. CDR3 nucleotides: TGTGCCAGCAGCCTCCTCGGTAATTCCGCACCCCTCCACTTT. Translated: CASSLLGNSAPLHF.

CDR3 sequence (DNA): TGTGCCAGCACGCGGCGGGAGGGCCTCGGTACGCAGTATTTT. As protein: CASTRREGLGTQYF. This chain joins TRBV28 and TRBJ2-3; 9 positions agree with TRBD2. The J segment lost 8 bases and the V segment lost 7 bases, leaving 10 bases of the junction unmatched. This CDR3 region has 14 residues. Germline values: CDR1 MDHEN, CDR2 SYDVKM.

This clone was seen a handful of times. The V gene is TRBV7-8, the J gene TRBJ1-5, with a weak D call TRBD1 (5 bases). The length of the CDR3 is 15 residues. Germline values: CDR1 SGHVS, CDR2 FQNEAQ. The V end was cut by 3 bases, the J end by 1 base, with 10 bases between. The CDR3 coding sequence is TGTGCCAGCAGCTTGGGGGGAAGAAGCAATCAGCCCCAGCATTTT. Amino acids: CASSLGGRSNQPQHF. Complete variable domain (other parts from reference TRBV7-8 and TRBJ1-5): GAGVSQSPRYKVAKRGQDVALRCDPISGHVSLFWYQQALGQGPEFLTYFQNEAQLDKSGLPSDRFFAERPEGSVSTLKIQRTQQEDSAVYLCASSLGGRSNQPQHFGDGTRLSIL.

The chain employs TRBV5-4 and TRBJ2-2; 9 nucleotides match TRBD2. CDR1 is SGHNT, CDR2 YYREEE, per germline (reference sequence). V lost 5 bases, J lost 2 bases, and 4 bases stayed unmatched. The CDR3 covers 15 residues. The CDR3 region has the DNA TGTGCCAGCAGACGCGGGGGGGGAAACACCGGGGAGCTGTTTTTT. Amino acids: CASRRGGGNTGELFF.

This chain connects TRBV2 to TRBJ1-5; D is unresolved. The CDR3 runs to 15 residues. The V gene lost 8 bases and the J gene lost 11 bases, with 25 bases spanning the gap. The germline CDR1 and CDR2 sequences are SNHLY and FYNNEI. CDR3 coding DNA: TGTGCCAGCTCCACTACCGGGGATTATAGCTCGGCCCAGCATTTT. Encoded protein: CASSTTGDYSSAQHF.

This clone was counted once. The chain links TRBV6-5 to TRBJ2-1, with 10 bases fitting TRBD1. The V gene end was trimmed by 2 bases and the J gene end by 2 bases; junction bases not matched to a gene: 3. The germline V gene has CDR1 MNHEY and CDR2 SVGAGI. This CDR3 is 16 amino acids long. CDR3 coding DNA: TGTGCCAGCAGTTACCAGGGACAGGGGACCTACAATGAGCAGTTCTTC. This sequence encodes CASSYQGQGTYNEQFF.

The chain joins TRBV7-6 to TRBJ2-5; D unresolved. Trimming stripped 1 base from V and 2 bases from J, with 8 bases between. CDR3 size: 14 residues. CDR1 is SGHVS, CDR2 FNYEAQ, per germline. The CDR3 DNA reads as TGTGCCAGCAGCTTAGGGAGCACGCAAGAGACCCAGTACTTC. Encoded protein: CASSLGSTQETQYF. The whole variable domain, remainder taken from reference TRBV7-6 and TRBJ2-5, is GAGVSQSPRYKVTKRGQDVALRCDPISGHVSLYWYRQALGQGPEFLTYFNYEAQQDKSGLPNDRFSAERPEGSISTLTIQRTEQRDSAMYRCASSLGSTQETQYFGPGTRLLVL.